This T cell receptor (beta chain) was captured by sequencing in a study of identical twins. Findings of the study overall: Zero-insertion analyses might be partly confounded by invariant T cells like MAIT and iNKT. Beta clonotypes that were abundant in cord blood contained fewer insertions, a pattern absent from memory repertoires.

The authors used template switching to add a universal primer site and gave cDNA unique molecular identifiers. TCRdb analysed the 5' RACE reads with MiXCR anew, one entry per CDR3 protein. The table records 400,000 to 600,000 distinct CDR3 sequences, under 25% of them present only once. Only a few counts were recorded for this clonotype. Antigen unknown. The CDR3 loop spans 14 amino acids. V lost 1 base to trimming and J lost 4 bases; unmatched junction nucleotides: 2. Per the germline V gene, CDR1 is LGHDT and CDR2 is YNNKEL (reference sequence). Another study also made use of these data, one on yellow fever vaccine responses in identical twins. Turning to that study: Twin vaccine T cell responses reportedly seemed partly convergent, partly personalized.

The sample consisted of CD4+ T cells sorted from blood. The V call is TRBV3-1, the J call TRBJ2-5, with 8 bases fitting TRBD1. The TCR sequence derives from a woman younger than 30 in good health. The CDR3 nucleotides read TGTGCCAGCAGCCAAGGGACAGGGAGAGAGACCCAGTACTTC. It is translated as CASSQGTGRETQYF.